These T cell receptor beta chains were read from a single sample in a study of a mutant IDH1 vaccine in newly diagnosed glioma. The antigens of these receptors remain unknown. Sequencing was performed with immunoSEQ multiplex PCR; in TCRdb, only in-frame clones are kept and a portion is missing. The sample includes 50,000 to 65,000 clones, around 84% of them seen just once. Sequencing used PBMCs, obtained from a glioma patient whose treatment included an IDH1 peptide vaccine. The source is a woman aged 45 to 65 with glioma. Both conserved end residues are trimmed from each CDR3. Clone size is shown for a subset of rows, as once, few, many or a class of expanded clone.

clone size	V gene	J gene	CDR3 protein
NA	TRBV7-9	TRBJ1-2	ASSLGDRGYYGYT
NA	TRBV7-2	TRBJ2-3	ASSPNSRGGLIGTDTQY
NA	TRBV19	TRBJ2-3	ASSIGGLASDTQY
NA	TRBV10-3	TRBJ2-1	ALRLAGDRSEQF
NA	TRBV6-1	TRBJ2-7	ASQGPYEQY
NA	TRBV7-3	TRBJ2-1	ASSSDRGGISEQF
NA	TRBV14	TRBJ1-1	ASSQGANTEAF
NA	TRBV7-9	TRBJ2-1	ASSYTYRGRVYNEQF
NA	TRBV5-6	TRBJ2-7	ASSLGQGGYEQY
NA	TRBV9	TRBJ2-7	ASSVGSGGSYEQY
once	TRBV27	TRBJ2-1	ASSGTGGDNEQF
NA	TRBV19	TRBJ1-1	ASSEQGSTEAF
NA	TRBV5-5	TRBJ1-4	ASSLAGTGMSEKLF
NA	TRBV5-1	TRBJ2-7	ASSSALGGTYEQY
NA	TRBV7-9	TRBJ2-1	ASSRAGNEQF
NA	TRBV4-1	TRBJ1-3	ASSSDRGAGNTIY
NA	TRBV10-3	TRBJ1-1	AIRQGTEAF
once	TRBV5-1	TRBJ2-2	ASSPEPLARGYTGELF
NA	TRBV5-1	TRBJ2-6	ASSPQGFGANVLT
NA	TRBV5-1	TRBJ2-5	ASSTAGTQETQY
once	TRBV2	TRBJ1-3	ASSVATASGNTIY
NA	TRBV27	TRBJ1-1	ASSSRLFTEAF
NA	TRBV27	TRBJ1-1	ASSLSFVSGRAFEAF
once	TRBV5-1	TRBJ2-7	ASSLTRAGEQY
NA	TRBV18	TRBJ2-7	ASSPMADSYEQY
NA	TRBV14	TRBJ2-7	ASSHMVNYEQY
NA	TRBV19	TRBJ2-7	ASSQGLREQY
NA	TRBV5-1	TRBJ1-2	PSSLAPGVNYGYT
NA	TRBV19	TRBJ1-5	ASRKGVSQPQH
few	TRBV10-3	TRBJ1-1	AISDSGGTEAF
NA	TRBV5-4	TRBJ2-7	ASSSGAGYEQY
once	TRBV2	TRBJ1-5	ASSRDRGYQPQH
NA	TRBV27	TRBJ2-3	ASSLLAGLRGTQY
NA	TRBV27	TRBJ1-5	ASSYKRDSNQPQH
NA	TRBV4-3	TRBJ1-2	ASSHLTGANYGYT
NA	TRBV2	TRBJ2-3	ASSSADTQY
once	TRBV5-1	TRBJ2-3	ASSLRPDTDTQY
few	TRBV19	TRBJ1-5	ASPPGLGNQPQH
NA	TRBV30	TRBJ1-3	AWSEDSGNTIY
NA	TRBV7-9	TRBJ2-1	ASSSLYDRVEF
NA	TRBV5-4	TRBJ1-2	ASMDRAGGFYGYT
NA	TRBV18	TRBJ1-2	ASSPGGADGYT
medium-sized	TRBV2	TRBJ1-1	ASTLDRGPMNTEAF
once	TRBV30	TRBJ2-7	AWSVGQGDEQY
NA	TRBV5-1	TRBJ1-1	ASSLGRDTMNTEAF
NA	TRBV5-1	TRBJ2-5	ASSLVGGAGTETQY
NA	TRBV6-5	TRBJ2-4	ASRLSERGWNIQY
NA	TRBV7-9	TRBJ1-6	ASSLSAGGNSPLH
NA	TRBV7-9	TRBJ1-3	ASSLDRTTGNTIY
NA	TRBV9	TRBJ2-7	ASSAGADEQY
NA	TRBV28	TRBJ1-4	ASSLNLEKLF
NA	TRBV18	TRBJ2-1	ASSPEISSGGPLYEQF
few	TRBV11-2	TRBJ1-1	ASSLEFGRMNTEAF